These 18 T cell receptor beta chains were all obtained from the same sample, sequenced in a study of blood T cell repertoires in COVID-19. The data were produced by immunoSEQ multiplex PCR, yet TCRdb's version contains in-frame clones alone and is incomplete. The sample lists around 170,000 clones; 88% were seen once. Sequencing was performed on peripheral blood. The receptors here all came from a man aged 55-75 years with acute or convalescent COVID-19.

The chain uses TRBV10-3 and TRBJ2-2, with TRBD2 as a possible D gene (6 bases). The CDR3 extends over 14 amino acids. Trimming took off 0 bases at V and 6 bases at J, with 8 bases between the two ends. The germline V gene has CDR1 ENHRY and CDR2 SYGVKD. CDR3 sequence: CAISESGGSGELFF. The CDR3 DNA reads TGTGCCATCAGTGAGTCCGGGGGATCCGGGGAGCTGTTTTTT.

This sequence joins TRBV30 and TRBJ2-6; D gene ambiguous. Trimming removed 3 bases at V and 0 bases at J, with 12 bases between. Per germline, CDR1 GTSNPN and CDR2 SVGIG (reference sequence). The CDR3 is 16 residues long. The CDR3 sequence is CAWSDNQYSGANVLTF. DNA for the CDR3: TGTGCCTGGAGCGACAACCAATACTCTGGGGCCAACGTCCTGACTTTC.

The CDR3 sequence: CASSPGTPNGYTF. The CDR3 bases are TGTGCCAGCAGCCCCGGGACACCTAATGGCTACACCTTC. This chain connects TRBV6-5 to TRBJ1-2; the D gene is possibly TRBD1 (6 bases). This CDR3 is built from 13 residues. Germline lookup yields CDR1 MNHEY and CDR2 SVGAGI. Trimming pared 6 bases from V and 6 bases from J, leaving 14 bases between.

This chain uses TRBV7-9 with TRBJ2-6, with a possible D match to TRBD1 (5 bases). The germline V gene has CDR1 SEHNR and CDR2 FQNEAQ (reference sequence). This CDR3 is built from 15 residues. Trimming left V 6 bases short and J 0 bases short, with 9 bases between. The CDR3 coding sequence is TGTGCCAGCAGTCGACAGAGCTCTGGGGCCAACGTCCTGACTTTC. This encodes CASSRQSSGANVLTF.

This chain connects TRBV2 to TRBJ2-2; 7 bases match TRBD1. Germline V gives CDR1 SNHLY, CDR2 FYNNEI. V lost 7 bases to trimming and J lost 5 bases; unmatched junction nucleotides: 7. CDR3 length equals 14 residues. Written as DNA, the CDR3 is TGTGCCAGCATCGGGACAGCTTCGACCGGGGAGCTGTTTTTT. It yields the protein CASIGTASTGELFF.

This clone is a singleton in its sample. The V call is TRBV12-5, the J call TRBJ1-1; TRBD1 matches at 7 bases. The CDR3 consists of 15 residues. Trimming at V came to 1 base and at J to 3 bases, leaving 5 bases not matched to a gene. The germline gives CDR1 LGHNT, CDR2 FRNRAP. This CDR3 is CASGLDLTGYTEAFF. In nucleotides, the CDR3 is TGTGCTAGTGGTTTGGACCTGACAGGGTACACTGAAGCTTTCTTT.

The chain employs TRBV29-1 and TRBJ1-5; a weak D match, TRBD1 (6 bases). Trimming removed 6 bases at V and 6 bases at J, with 15 bases between. CDR1 SQVTM and CDR2 ANQGSEA come from the germline V gene. This CDR3 region has 13 residues. The CDR3 bases are TGCAGCGTCGCCGGGGTAGGGGGTCAGCCCCAGCATTTT. This codes for CSVAGVGGQPQHF.

The chain joins TRBV2 to TRBJ2-3; D may be TRBD2 (5 bases). The CDR3 has 14 residues. Germline CDR1 reads SNHLY; CDR2 reads FYNNEI. Trimming removed 0 bases at V and 3 bases at J, with 7 bases between. CDR3 sequence (DNA): TGTGCCAGCAGTGAAGCGCGGGTTACAGATACGCAGTATTTT. It codes for CASSEARVTDTQYF.

The chain is built from TRBV9 and TRBJ2-1; the D is unclear. Per germline, CDR1 SGDLS and CDR2 YYNGEE. Deletions cut 4 bases from V and 0 bases from J, with 11 bases between. The CDR3 sequence is 15 residues long. The CDR3 reads CASSLQLSSYNEQFF. The CDR3 nucleotides are TGTGCCAGCAGCTTACAATTAAGCTCCTACAATGAGCAGTTCTTC. The variable domain in full, completed from reference TRBV9 and TRBJ2-1, reads DSGVTQTPKHLITATGQRVTLRCSPRSGDLSVYWYQQSLDQGLQFLIQYYNGEERAKGNILERFSAQQFPDLHSELNLSSLELGDSALYFCASSLQLSSYNEQFFGPGTRLTVL.

The chain uses TRBV6-5 and TRBJ1-1; TRBD1 might be the D (6 bases). Germline V lookup: CDR1 MNHEY, CDR2 SVGAGI. This CDR3 has 13 amino acids. The V end was cut by 4 bases, the J end by 7 bases, with 13 bases between. CDR3 sequence: CASSSNRENEAFF. The CDR3 coding sequence is TGTGCCAGCAGTTCGAACAGGGAAAATGAAGCTTTCTTT.

This chain links TRBV10-2 with TRBJ2-4; perhaps TRBD1 as D (6 bases). V was cut by 4 bases and J by 9 bases, with 19 bases left in between. Germline V gene lookup returns CDR1 WSHSY and CDR2 SAAADI. This CDR3 region has 15 residues. CDR3 DNA: TGCGCCAGCAGTGCTCCGGGACACCAGGACCCCATTCAGTACTTC. Its protein product is CASSAPGHQDPIQYF.

V gene TRBV11-3 combines with J gene TRBJ2-7; no firm D call. Germline CDR1 is SGHNT and CDR2 is YENEEA. V lost 5 bases and J 2 bases, leaving 16 bases between the germline ends. The CDR3 contains 15 residues. In DNA, the CDR3 is TGTGCCAGCAGCCCCGACGGAGAACCTGCCTACGAGCAGTACTTC. This translates into CASSPDGEPAYEQYF.

This clone showed up just once. A much larger clonotype is one base distant, so this may be a read error. This chain links TRBV6-5 with TRBJ1-1, with no clear D. The length of the CDR3 is 12 residues. Trimming pared 4 bases from V and 1 base from J, leaving 4 bases between. From germline, CDR1 is MNHEY and CDR2 SVGAGI. This CDR3 is CASSFRNTEAFF. In nucleotides, the CDR3 is TGTGCCAGCAGTTTCCGGAACACTGAAGCTTTCTTT.

The chain is built from TRBV5-1 and TRBJ2-4, with TRBD1 matching over 8 bases. J was trimmed by 6 bases and V by 0 bases; bases with no gene match: 2. The germline V gene encodes CDR1 SGHRS and CDR2 YFSETQ. There are 14 residues in the CDR3. The CDR3 loop reads CASSLDGQGNIQYF. The CDR3, as DNA: TGCGCCAGCAGCTTGGATGGACAGGGAAACATTCAGTACTTC.

This clone was seen more than once but under ten times. V gene TRBV6-5 combines with J gene TRBJ1-2, with TRBD1 matching over 11 bases. CDR1 is MNHEY, CDR2 SVGAGI, per germline. V trimming: 0 bases; J trimming: 2 bases; junction bases outside the gene matches: 2. The CDR3 totals 16 residues. The CDR3 DNA is TGTGCCAGCAGTTACTCCCGGACAGGGGGCAACTATGGCTACACCTTC. Its translation is CASSYSRTGGNYGYTF.

Notes on this clone: Other DNA sequences within the sample encode an identical CDR3. CDR3 coding DNA: TGTGCCAGCAGCCGCCGACAGGGAGTCTACAATGAGCAGTTCTTC. Protein sequence: CASSRRQGVYNEQFF. The V gene is TRBV5-6, the J gene TRBJ2-1; 7 positions agree with TRBD1. The germline gives CDR1 SGHDT, CDR2 YYEEEE. The V gene end was trimmed by 4 bases and the J gene end by 3 bases; junction bases not matched to a gene: 7. CDR3 size: 15 residues.

This clone was observed once. This chain links TRBV20-1 with TRBJ1-1; possibly TRBD1 for D (5 bases). Germline V gene sequence: CDR1 DFQATT, CDR2 SNEGSKA (reference sequence). The CDR3 is 14 residues long. V lost 3 bases and J 6 bases, leaving 17 bases between the germline ends. The CDR3 DNA is TGCAGTGCTAGTCGCGGGGGACTGGTTGCTGAAGCTTTCTTT. Protein: CSASRGGLVAEAFF.

The chain couples TRBV5-5 to TRBJ2-7; perhaps TRBD2 as D (7 bases). V was clipped by 1 base and J by 5 bases, with 16 bases between them. This CDR3 region has 15 residues. CDR1 is SGHKS and CDR2 is YYEKEE in the germline V gene (reference sequence). The CDR3 region is CASSLRGAGFHEQYF. The CDR3 region has the DNA TGTGCCAGCAGCTTGCGGGGGGCAGGTTTCCACGAGCAGTACTTC. Full variable domain (rest looked up from reference TRBV5-5 and TRBJ2-7): DAGVTQSPTHLIKTRGQQVTLRCSPISGHKSVSWYQQVLGQGPQFIFQYYEKEERGRGNFPDRFSARQFPNYSSELNVNALLLGDSALYLCASSLRGAGFHEQYFGPGTRLTVT.